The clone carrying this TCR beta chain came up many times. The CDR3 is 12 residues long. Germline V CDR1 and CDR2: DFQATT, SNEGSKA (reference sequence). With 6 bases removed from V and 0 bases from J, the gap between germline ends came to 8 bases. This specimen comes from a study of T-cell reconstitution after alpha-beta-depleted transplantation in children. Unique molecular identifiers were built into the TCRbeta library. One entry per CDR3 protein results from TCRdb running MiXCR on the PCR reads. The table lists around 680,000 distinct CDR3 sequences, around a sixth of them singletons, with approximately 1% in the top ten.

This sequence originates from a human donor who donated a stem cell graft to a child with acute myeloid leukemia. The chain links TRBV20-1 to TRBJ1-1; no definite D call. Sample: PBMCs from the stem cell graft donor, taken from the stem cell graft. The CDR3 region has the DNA TGCAGTGCGGCAGACTTGAACACTGAAGCTTTCTTT. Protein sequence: CSAADLNTEAFF.